Below, 8 T cell receptor beta chains from the same sample are listed, as sequenced in a study of OX40 agonist ivuxolimab in advanced cancers. The method was immunoSEQ multiplex PCR; TCRdb's version includes in-frame clones alone and lacks a portion of them. The sample yields around 71,000 clones, approximately 86% seen once. The sequenced sample was CD4+ or CD8+ T cells sorted from blood, obtained in a trial of the OX40 agonist ivuxolimab. The receptors shown here come from an adult with an advanced solid tumor such as melanoma, head and neck, liver or kidney cancer.

V and J are TRBV7-3 and TRBJ1-3, with 7 nucleotides matching TRBD1. The germline V gene encodes CDR1 SGHTA and CDR2 FQGTGA. Trimming at V came to 0 bases and at J to 3 bases, leaving 5 bases not matched to a gene. The CDR3 consists of 16 residues. CDR3 sequence reads: CASSLTQGGSGNTIYF. CDR3 DNA: TGTGCCAGCAGCTTAACCCAGGGGGGCAGTGGAAACACCATATATTTT.

J is TRBJ2-5 and V is TRBV4-1; the D call may be TRBD1 or TRBD2 (5 bases each). The germline V gene has CDR1 MGHRA and CDR2 YSYEKL. This CDR3 is built from 13 residues. Trimming pared 6 bases from V and 0 bases from J, leaving 8 bases between. The CDR3 coding sequence is TGCGCCAGCAGTCGGGACCACCAAGAGACCCAGTACTTC. It is translated as CASSRDHQETQYF.

CDR3 coding DNA: TGTGCCAGCAGTTTAGGGGGGGCAGGTCAGCCCCAGCATTTT. Its translation is CASSLGGAGQPQHF. The chain links TRBV28 to TRBJ1-5; D possibly corresponds to TRBD1 (6 bases). Germline CDR1 and CDR2: MDHEN and SYDVKM. The germline V and J ends were trimmed by 2 bases and 6 bases, with 11 bases remaining between them. This CDR3 region has 14 residues. Using reference TRBV28 and TRBJ1-5 for the parts outside the CDR3, the full variable domain is DVKVTQSSRYLVKRTGEKVFLECVQDMDHENMFWYRQDPGLGLRLIYFSYDVKMKEKGDIPEGYSVSREKKERFSLILESASTNQTSMYLCASSLGGAGQPQHFGDGTRLSIL.

The rearrangement uses TRBV11-1 and TRBJ2-5, with D possibly TRBD2 on 5 matching bases. V gave up 2 bases and J gave up 4 bases, with 20 bases separating them. Germline V gene data show CDR1 as SGHAT and CDR2 as FQDESV (reference sequence). This CDR3 has 17 residues. CDR3 nucleotide sequence: TGTGCCAGCAGCTTAAGGCGACGGTTAGCGACCCCAGAGACCCAGTACTTC. It specifies CASSLRRRLATPETQYF.

This clone was counted once. V gene TRBV9 combines with J gene TRBJ2-1; 7 bases map to TRBD2. With 0 bases clipped from V and 4 bases from J, the junction kept 13 bases outside the gene matches. Per germline, CDR1 SGDLS and CDR2 YYNGEE. The CDR3 has 18 amino acids. The CDR3 protein is CASSVGEGFPVQYNEQFF. The CDR3 DNA is TGTGCCAGCAGCGTAGGGGAGGGGTTCCCTGTGCAGTACAATGAGCAGTTCTTC.

The count of this clone is one. The V gene is TRBV19, the J gene TRBJ1-5; 8 positions agree with TRBD1. The germline V gene encodes CDR1 LNHDA and CDR2 SQIVND (reference sequence). The CDR3 has 16 residues. The ends lost 3 bases at V and 6 bases at J; junction bases unmatched: 10. In DNA form, the CDR3 reads TGTGCCAGTAGTATCTCCGGACAGGGAATGCGTCAGCCCCAGCATTTT. It codes for CASSISGQGMRQPQHF.

In its sample, this clone was seen once. The chain carries TRBV7-9 and TRBJ2-1, with no clear D. This CDR3 comprises 15 residues. V lost 4 bases, J lost 0 bases, and 10 bases lay in between. From germline, CDR1 is SEHNR and CDR2 FQNEAQ (reference sequence). The CDR3 DNA sequence: TGTGCCAGCAGCTCTGACACGAGCTCCTACAATGAGCAGTTCTTC. This sequence encodes CASSSDTSSYNEQFF.

This clone was counted a single time. J is TRBJ2-5 and V is TRBV27; the D is unclear. From germline, CDR1 is MNHEY and CDR2 SMNVEV (reference sequence). Trimming removed 1 base at V and 1 base at J, with 7 bases between. The CDR3 length is 14 residues. This CDR3 reads CASSLFRAQETQYF. The DNA of the CDR3 is TGTGCCAGCAGTTTATTTAGGGCCCAAGAGACCCAGTACTTC.